Each of the 26 T cell receptor beta chains below was sequenced from the same sample in a study of shared clonotypes between healthy human individuals (dated by TCRdb to 2019 to 2021). CD8 naive samples consisted of CD45RO-negative cells that were positively selected for CCR7, yielding a CD45RA+CCR7+ population without TemRA cells. The library was obtained by the immunoSEQ multiplex PCR assay. Sourced from immuneACCESS, this table was stored by TCRdb with only in-frame sequences that have V and J called. A share of the clones is absent; for the studies checked, an unresolved V gene accounts for under half, and the remainder has no known explanation. A total of around 2,000,000 clones appear in this sample, over 85% of them only once. Together, the top ten hold 0.85% to 1.2% of the sample. Sequencing was performed on naive CD8+ T cells sorted from blood. This sample's cell subset or site label indicates: CD45RA+CCR7+. These receptors all come from a man younger than 35 in good health.

This clone showed up just once. The chain uses TRBV7-3 and TRBJ2-5; possible D gene TRBD1, 5 bases. Deletions cut 1 base from V and 2 bases from J, with 23 bases between. Germline values: CDR1 SGHTA, CDR2 FQGTGA. The CDR3 is 19 amino acids. CDR3 DNA sequence: TGTGCCAGCAGCTTAAATTTCAGGGCAATAGCTGATCCACAAGAGACCCAGTACTTC. Translation: CASSLNFRAIADPQETQYF.

The CDR3 DNA sequence: TGTGCCAGCAGCCCTAGGGCCATGGAAAATGAGCAGTTCTTC. This translates into CASSPRAMENEQFF. The J gene is TRBJ2-1, the V gene TRBV27; D remains unclear. Between the trimmed V and J ends, which lost 6 bases and 7 bases, there was a span of 16 bases. Germline loops: CDR1 MNHEY, CDR2 SMNVEV (reference sequence). CDR3 length: 14 residues.

CDR3 sequence: CASSLSIVGEQFF. The CDR3, as DNA: TGTGCCAGCAGCTTATCCATCGTCGGTGAGCAGTTCTTC. This sequence joins TRBV7-9 and TRBJ2-1; D is unclear. Deletions cut 2 bases from V and 9 bases from J, with 11 bases between. The CDR3 has 13 amino acids. CDR1 SEHNR and CDR2 FQNEAQ come from the germline V gene (reference sequence).

The CDR3 coding sequence is TGTGCCTGGAGTAACGATCCCCACAGGGGTGGCTACGAGCAGTACTTC. Its protein is CAWSNDPHRGGYEQYF. This chain joins TRBV30 and TRBJ2-7, with 7 bases that match TRBD1. This CDR3 contains 16 residues. J lost 3 bases, V lost 2 bases, and 13 bases had no gene match. CDR1 and CDR2 from the germline V gene are GTSNPN and SVGIG (reference sequence).

This clone was detected once. The V gene is TRBV10-3, the J gene TRBJ2-2; D uncertain. There are 17 residues in the CDR3. V lost 2 bases to trimming and J lost 4 bases, with 17 bases between them. Germline CDR1 ENHRY, CDR2 SYGVKD. This CDR3 is CAISEPKQVPTTGELFF. In DNA, the CDR3 is TGTGCCATCAGTGAGCCGAAACAAGTGCCTACCACCGGGGAGCTGTTTTTT.

Note on this clone: Within the sample, other DNA sequences also encode this same CDR3. The rearrangement uses TRBV7-9 and TRBJ2-7; D is unresolved. The CDR3 totals 13 residues. The germline V gene encodes CDR1 SEHNR and CDR2 FQNEAQ (reference sequence). V lost 3 bases and J lost 1, with 7 bases in between. CDR3 amino acids: CASSFSESYEQYF. As DNA, the CDR3 is TGTGCCAGCAGCTTCTCAGAGTCCTACGAGCAGTACTTC.

This chain uses TRBV11-2 with TRBJ2-3; TRBD1 agrees at 10 bases. With 5 bases clipped from V and 2 bases from J, the junction kept 4 bases outside the gene matches. This CDR3 is built from 15 residues. Germline lookup yields CDR1 SGHAT and CDR2 FQNNGV. CDR3 residues: CASSHRQGATDTQYF. The CDR3, as DNA: TGTGCCAGCAGCCATCGACAGGGGGCCACAGATACGCAGTATTTT. Using reference TRBV11-2 and TRBJ2-3 for the parts outside the CDR3, the full variable domain is EAGVAQSPRYKIIEKRQSVAFWCNPISGHATLYWYQQILGQGPKLLIQFQNNGVVDDSQLPKDRFSAERLKGVDSTLKIQPAKLEDSAVYLCASSHRQGATDTQYFGPGTRLTVL.

This clone was detected only once. J is TRBJ2-1 and V is TRBV25-1, with D unclear. V lost 0 bases and J lost 8, with 14 bases in between. Germline V gives CDR1 MGHDK, CDR2 SYGVNS. The CDR3 loop spans 15 amino acids. Here the CDR3 reads CASSEYSRWIDEQFF. The CDR3 DNA reads TGTGCCAGCAGTGAATACAGCAGGTGGATCGATGAGCAGTTCTTC.

The table lists this clone with a few counts. The rearrangement joins TRBV30 to TRBJ2-2, with D possibly called TRBD1 or TRBD2 (5 bases each). The CDR3 contains 16 residues. The V and J ends lost 4 bases and 5 bases respectively, with 20 bases between them. Germline loops: CDR1 GTSNPN, CDR2 SVGIG (reference sequence). The CDR3 DNA is TGTGCCTGGAAGTCTCCAGGGCCAACTAGGACCGGGGAGCTGTTTTTT. It yields the protein CAWKSPGPTRTGELFF.

CDR3 sequence: CASSFGTGPSPLHF. The CDR3 DNA reads as TGTGCCAGCAGCTTTGGGACAGGGCCCTCACCCCTCCACTTT. The genes are TRBV11-2 and TRBJ1-6; 9 nucleotides agree with TRBD1. CDR1 and CDR2 from the germline V gene are SGHAT and FQNNGV. The CDR3 loop spans 14 amino acids. The trim removed 3 bases at V and 10 bases at J, leaving 4 bases unmatched.

The chain combines TRBV5-6 with TRBJ2-7; 9 nucleotides line up with TRBD1. CDR3 length equals 17 residues. CDR1 and CDR2 from the germline V gene are SGHDT and YYEEEE. V lost 4 bases and J lost 0; bases outside the gene matches: 11. This CDR3 is CASSRDLPGQGSYEQYF. For the CDR3, the DNA is TGTGCCAGCAGCCGAGACCTTCCGGGACAGGGCTCCTACGAGCAGTACTTC.

The chain combines TRBV5-6 with TRBJ2-7; D not resolved. This CDR3 region has 13 residues. From germline, CDR1 is SGHDT and CDR2 YYEEEE. Trimming removed 4 bases from V and 4 bases from J, with 12 bases in between. CDR3: CASSPLYGYEQYF. CDR3 DNA sequence: TGTGCCAGCAGCCCGCTCTACGGTTACGAGCAGTACTTC.

The chain couples TRBV4-3 to TRBJ2-2, with TRBD2 matching 8 bases. V trimming: 0 bases; J trimming: 2 bases; junction bases outside the gene matches: 8. The CDR3 has 18 amino acids. Germline CDR1 LGHNA, CDR2 YSLEER. CDR3 bases: TGCGCCAGCAGCCAAGATTTTGTTAGCGGGACAAACACCGGGGAGCTGTTTTTT. Translation gives CASSQDFVSGTNTGELFF.

This clone was seen just once. The chain combines TRBV10-3 with TRBJ2-7; D might be TRBD2 (5 bases). V lost 6 bases to trimming and J lost 2 bases, with 5 bases between them. From germline, CDR1 is ENHRY and CDR2 SYGVKD. The CDR3 contains 11 residues. In DNA form, the CDR3 reads TGTGCCATCAGGGAGGCCTACGAGCAGTACTTC. Residues: CAIREAYEQYF.

The V and J genes are TRBV6-6 and TRBJ1-2; weak D call: TRBD1 (5 bases). This CDR3 spans 16 amino acids. Germline V gene sequence: CDR1 MNHNY, CDR2 SVGAGI (reference sequence). V was shortened by 5 bases and J by 4 bases, with 20 bases between the two germline ends. The CDR3 here is CASSNTGTHFGYGYTF. The CDR3 DNA reads as TGTGCCAGCAGTAATACCGGGACGCATTTTGGCTATGGCTACACCTTC.

The CDR3 nucleotides read TGTGCCAGCAGCAACAGGGAAGGGGGCACAGATACGCAGTATTTT. As protein: CASSNREGGTDTQYF. The V and J genes are TRBV7-9 and TRBJ2-3; D may be TRBD1 (6 bases). The ends were cut back, 5 bases at V and 1 base at J, with 13 bases in the middle. The CDR3 has 15 amino acids. Germline-derived CDR1 and CDR2 are SEHNR and FQNEAQ (reference sequence). The full variable domain, its missing parts supplied by reference TRBV7-9 and TRBJ2-3, is DTGVSQNPRHKITKRGQNVTFRCDPISEHNRLYWYRQTLGQGPEFLTYFQNEAQLEKSRLLSDRFSAERPKGSFSTLEIQRTEQGDSAMYLCASSNREGGTDTQYFGPGTRLTVL.

On this clone: The same CDR3 can be traced to other DNA sequences in this sample. The chain carries TRBV6-5 and TRBJ1-4, with D uncertain. V lost 0 bases, J lost 5 bases, and 4 bases lay in between. This CDR3 region has 13 residues. Germline CDR1 is MNHEY and CDR2 is SVGAGI. The CDR3 sequence: CASSYSPNEKLFF. The DNA of the CDR3 is TGTGCCAGCAGTTACTCCCCCAATGAAAAACTGTTTTTT.

The chain recombines TRBV14 with TRBJ2-3; TRBD1 aligns across 10 bases. V gave up 1 base and J gave up 2 bases; unmatched junction bases: 12. This CDR3 has 19 amino acids. CDR1 is SGHDN, CDR2 FVKESK, per germline. The CDR3 is CASSQVHGTGVFHTDTQYF. As DNA, the CDR3 is TGTGCCAGCAGCCAAGTACACGGGACAGGGGTTTTTCACACAGATACGCAGTATTTT.

The chain employs TRBV30 and TRBJ2-7; 8 nucleotides match TRBD2. Germline values: CDR1 GTSNPN, CDR2 SVGIG (reference sequence). The junction had 8 bases not matched to a gene; V was cut back by 5 bases and J by 2 bases. The CDR3 contains 14 residues. The CDR3 here is CAWAVGGGPYEQYF. In nucleotides, the CDR3 is TGTGCCTGGGCCGTCGGGGGGGGCCCCTACGAGCAGTACTTC.

The chain carries TRBV4-1 and TRBJ2-1, with 8 nucleotides matching TRBD1. This CDR3 comprises 16 residues. The V segment lost 5 bases and the J segment 2 bases; nucleotides outside the gene matches: 8. Per germline, CDR1 MGHRA and CDR2 YSYEKL. The CDR3 nucleotides read TGCGCCAGCAGCTATCGAGACAGGGGTCCCTACAATGAGCAGTTCTTC. Amino acid sequence: CASSYRDRGPYNEQFF.

The CDR3 sequence is CASSIAGSRGNTEAFF. CDR3 bases: TGTGCCAGTAGTATTGCGGGGTCGCGGGGGAACACTGAAGCTTTCTTT. The chain couples TRBV19 to TRBJ1-1; D unresolved. Germline V gene sequence: CDR1 LNHDA, CDR2 SQIVND (reference sequence). This CDR3 is built from 16 residues. Trimming took off 3 bases at V and 1 base at J, with 15 bases between the two ends.

The DNA for the CDR3 is TGCGCCAGCAGCCAAGATCGGCTAGGGATCACGCAGTATTTT. This gives the protein CASSQDRLGITQYF. V is TRBV4-1 and J is TRBJ2-3; D not resolved. V was shortened by 0 bases and J by 9 bases, with 13 bases between the two germline ends. The CDR3 contains 14 residues. The germline V gene encodes CDR1 MGHRA and CDR2 YSYEKL.

The chain is built from TRBV29-1 and TRBJ2-3, with D perhaps matching TRBD2 (6 bases). V lost 6 bases, J lost 5 bases, and 12 bases lay in between. The CDR3 sequence is 12 residues long. Germline V gives CDR1 SQVTM, CDR2 ANQGSEA. CDR3 loop: CSVWSGEDTQYF. The CDR3 DNA reads TGCAGCGTCTGGTCGGGGGAAGATACGCAGTATTTT.

DNA of the CDR3: TGTGCCAGCAGTCCCGTAGGGGCTATGGATACGCAGTATTTT. Translation gives CASSPVGAMDTQYF. The chain combines TRBV27 with TRBJ2-3, with D maybe TRBD1 (5 bases). The CDR3 contains 14 residues. Per germline, CDR1 MNHEY and CDR2 SMNVEV (reference sequence). Trimming pared 5 bases from V and 6 bases from J, leaving 15 bases between.

The rearrangement uses TRBV28 and TRBJ2-7; TRBD1 matches at 11 bases. With V trimmed by 3 bases and J by 4 bases, 8 bases remained unmatched. The CDR3 length is 16 residues. The V gene's germline CDR1 is MDHEN and CDR2 SYDVKM. CDR3 in amino acids: CASSLVPGQGVYEQYF. CDR3 nucleotide sequence: TGTGCCAGCAGTTTGGTCCCGGGACAGGGGGTATACGAGCAGTACTTC.

The chain links TRBV29-1 to TRBJ1-1; possible D gene TRBD1, 6 bases. The germline gives CDR1 SQVTM, CDR2 ANQGSEA. The CDR3 is 12 residues long. V lost 2 bases to trimming and J lost 10 bases, with 14 bases between them. This CDR3 reads CSVEPGDGSAFF. The CDR3 nucleotides read TGCAGCGTTGAACCAGGGGACGGATCAGCTTTCTTT.